This T cell receptor (beta chain) is drawn from a study of OX40 agonist ivuxolimab in advanced cancers. On the study more broadly: Eligibility admitted prior anti-PD-1, anti-PD-L1 or anti-CTLA-4 therapy; about 42% had some. Regarding the study as a whole: Compared with CD4+, CD8+ T cells on average had more expanded clones. Within 6 weeks, CD4+ and CD8+ blood T cells expanded clonally at 0.1 to 3.0 mg/kg.

Any history of autoimmune disease or systemic immunosuppression disqualified patients. To note about this clone: What it binds is not known.

Germline V gene lookup returns CDR1 SNHLY and CDR2 FYNNEI. With 1 base removed from V and 2 bases from J, the gap between germline ends came to 9 bases. This CDR3 contains 15 residues. Assay: immunoSEQ multiplex PCR; the TCRdb copy retains only in-frame clones and omits some. The data show roughly 30,000 clones, 75% to 95% seen once. The receptor's source is an adult with an advanced solid tumor such as melanoma, head and neck, liver or kidney cancer. The rearrangement joins TRBV2 to TRBJ1-5; D unclear. This specimen was CD4+ or CD8+ T cells sorted from blood, taken in a trial of the OX40 agonist ivuxolimab. For the CDR3, the DNA is TGTGCCAGCAGTGAAGAGTTGGCTGGCAATCAGCCCCAGCATTTT. Translated: CASSEELAGNQPQHF.